A single sample gave rise to the 30 T cell receptor beta chains below, sequenced in a study of Graves' ophthalmopathy and Graves' hyperthyroidism (dated by TCRdb to the late 2010s). Sequenced on an Illumina HiSeq 2000. For repertoire sequencing, TCR beta CDR3 regions were amplified from RNA transcripts. The first round was an RT-PCR using HTBI primers with the Qiagen OneStep RT-PCR kit, and this first round was followed by a second-round multiplex PCR, then size selection and purification. TCRdb cleaned the public reads at Q25 with fastp, built clones with MiXCR and kept in-frame beta chains. Every distinct CDR3 protein forms one entry, paired with its most common genes and DNA. This sample is represented by a few hundred thousand distinct CDR3 sequences; 35% to 40% of them were singletons. The ten largest clones capture roughly 4% of the sample. Source material: peripheral blood or thyroid tissue (not recorded which). These receptors were collected from an adult man with Graves' hyperthyroidism.

This clonotype has ten or more counts. This rearrangement joins TRBV11-2 to TRBJ2-5; tentative D call: TRBD2 (6 bases). Germline assignment: CDR1 SGHAT and CDR2 FQNNGV. The V gene lost 0 bases and the J gene lost 4 bases, with 12 bases spanning the gap. This CDR3 has 15 amino acids. The CDR3 bases are TGTGCCAGCAGCTTAGAATCACTAGCCGTAGAGACCCAGTACTTC. Protein sequence: CASSLESLAVETQYF.

As to this clonotype: A much larger clone differs from this one at a single base, so this may be a read error. The chain carries TRBV10-3 and TRBJ1-5; tentatively, D is TRBD1 (6 bases). The CDR3 runs 15 residues. Looked up from germline, CDR1 is ENHRY and CDR2 is SYGVKD. V lost 3 bases and J 5 bases, leaving 14 bases between the germline ends. CDR3 residues: CAISDRVEGDQPQHF. DNA for the CDR3: TGTGCCATCAGTGACAGGGTGGAGGGGGATCAGCCCCAGCATTTT.

The sample holds many counts of this clonotype. The chain's CDR3 is CSVESGTKREAFF. The CDR3 nucleotides are TGCAGCGTTGAATCGGGTACTAAGCGTGAAGCTTTCTTT. The chain uses TRBV29-1 and TRBJ1-1, with D unresolved. Trimming took off 2 bases at V and 7 bases at J, with 14 bases between the two ends. CDR1 is SQVTM, CDR2 ANQGSEA, per germline. The CDR3 spans 13 residues.

This clonotype was counted only a few times. The chain combines TRBV6-5 with TRBJ1-1; 8 positions agree with TRBD1. V lost 6 bases to trimming and J lost 4 bases; unmatched junction nucleotides: 7. Germline CDR1 reads MNHEY; CDR2 reads SVGAGI. The CDR3 length is 14 residues. Here the CDR3 reads CASSPRGPGTEAFF. The DNA for the CDR3 is TGTGCCAGCAGCCCCAGGGGGCCTGGCACTGAAGCTTTCTTT.

This clonotype was found a few times. A junction end diverges from the germline sequence, so it may reflect a read error. This chain joins TRBV9 and TRBJ1-3; the D gene is possibly TRBD1 (5 bases). Germline values: CDR1 SGDLS, CDR2 YYNGEE. The length of the CDR3 is 13 residues. CDR3 protein: CASRPRGWGIGDF. For the CDR3, the DNA is TGTGCCAGCAGGCCACGGGGTTGGGGGATTGGGGATTTT.

V usage is TRBV29-1 and J usage is TRBJ2-2; 8 bases line up with TRBD2. The CDR3 totals 15 residues. The V and J ends lost 5 bases and 3 bases, in that order; junction bases with no gene match: 8. The V gene's germline CDR1 is SQVTM and CDR2 ANQGSEA. CDR3 sequence reads: CSVKLTSGHTGELFF. The CDR3 nucleotides read TGCAGCGTTAAGCTTACTAGCGGACACACCGGGGAGCTGTTTTTT.

The J gene is TRBJ2-2, the V gene TRBV7-3; the D gene is possibly TRBD2 (7 bases). V was clipped by 6 bases and J by 7 bases, with 15 bases between them. The CDR3 sequence is 14 residues long. Germline assignment: CDR1 SGHTA and CDR2 FQGTGA. CDR3 sequence reads: CASSGGAWDGELFF. CDR3 DNA: TGTGCCAGCAGTGGGGGGGCATGGGACGGGGAGCTGTTTTTT.

CDR3 region: CASSLDLRRASTDTQYF. CDR3 sequence (DNA): TGTGCCAGCAGCTTAGACTTGCGTAGGGCGAGCACAGATACGCAGTATTTT. The V call is TRBV7-6, the J call TRBJ2-3; D is uncertain. Germline V lookup: CDR1 SGHVS, CDR2 FNYEAQ. The CDR3 is 17 amino acids. The V and J ends lost 1 base and 0 bases respectively, with 14 bases between them.

This rearrangement joins TRBV2 to TRBJ2-7, with no clear D. The V end was cut by 6 bases, the J end by 2 bases, with 14 bases between. The CDR3 is 14 residues long. The germline gives CDR1 SNHLY, CDR2 FYNNEI. CDR3 amino acids: CASRYFRDAYEQYF. CDR3 nucleotides: TGTGCCAGCAGGTATTTTCGTGACGCCTACGAGCAGTACTTC.

This clonotype was counted many times. The chain links TRBV5-1 to TRBJ1-2, with 7 bases aligning to TRBD1. This CDR3 comprises 12 residues. Germline CDR1 is SGHRS and CDR2 is YFSETQ. V dropped 3 bases and J dropped 8; count of bases not matched to a gene: 4. CDR3: CASSSTGQGYTF. CDR3 DNA sequence: TGCGCCAGCAGCTCGACAGGGCAAGGCTACACCTTC.

This clonotype occurred a few times. The rearrangement links TRBV27 to TRBJ2-7, with D perhaps given as TRBD1 or TRBD2 (6 bases each). Trimming took off 3 bases at V and 8 bases at J, with 17 bases between the two ends. Germline-derived CDR1 and CDR2 are MNHEY and SMNVEV (reference sequence). The CDR3 totals 14 residues. The CDR3 loop is CASSFTGAAVQQYF. The CDR3 bases are TGTGCCAGCAGTTTTACGGGGGCCGCTGTACAGCAGTACTTC.

This clonotype has more than one count but fewer than ten. The J gene is TRBJ2-3, the V gene TRBV7-9; D not resolved. Trimming left V 5 bases short and J 3 bases short, with 12 bases between. The CDR3 extends over 14 amino acids. Germline CDR1 is SEHNR and CDR2 is FQNEAQ (reference sequence). The CDR3, as DNA: TGTGCCAGCAGCAGGACGGCAAGAACAGATACGCAGTATTTT. Encoded protein: CASSRTARTDTQYF.

The chain uses TRBV10-3 and TRBJ1-6; possibly TRBD1 for D (5 bases). V was shortened by 3 bases and J by 2 bases, with 11 bases between the two germline ends. CDR1 is ENHRY and CDR2 is SYGVKD in the germline V gene. This CDR3 spans 16 amino acids. The CDR3 is CAISEGTGPYNSPLHF. CDR3 coding DNA: TGTGCCATCAGTGAAGGCACGGGGCCCTATAATTCACCCCTCCACTTT.

In this sample, this clonotype turned up a few times. This chain joins TRBV6-1 and TRBJ2-5; a possible D gene is TRBD2 (5 bases). Trimming pared 1 base from V and 2 bases from J, leaving 11 bases between. Per germline, CDR1 MNHNS and CDR2 SASEGT. CDR3 length: 15 amino acids. CDR3 coding DNA: TGTGCCAGCAGTGAAGTATCAGGACTTCAAGAGACCCAGTACTTC. Translation gives CASSEVSGLQETQYF.

Only a few counts were recorded for this clonotype. The V gene is TRBV11-2, the J gene TRBJ2-5; tentative D call: TRBD2 (6 bases). Trimming left V 1 base short and J 3 bases short, with 9 bases between. The CDR3 is made up of 14 amino acids. CDR1 SGHAT and CDR2 FQNNGV come from the germline V gene. CDR3 region: CASSLVAVEETQYF. In nucleotides, the CDR3 is TGTGCCAGCAGCTTAGTAGCGGTTGAAGAGACCCAGTACTTC.

Ten or more counts support this clonotype. This rearrangement joins TRBV6-5 to TRBJ1-5; D might be TRBD1 (5 bases). CDR3 length equals 14 residues. Deletions cut 5 bases from V and 2 bases from J, with 10 bases between. The germline V gene encodes CDR1 MNHEY and CDR2 SVGAGI. For the CDR3, the DNA is TGTGCCAGCAGTCCCCGGGACGGCAATCAGCCCCAGCATTTT. It translates to CASSPRDGNQPQHF.

On this clonotype: At one boundary the junction diverges from the germline segment, which might be a read error. The chain couples TRBV5-1 to TRBJ2-2; 8 bases agree with TRBD1. This CDR3 has 15 amino acids. Germline V lookup: CDR1 SGHRS, CDR2 YFSETQ. The CDR3 protein is CASSASTGDTGELFF. The CDR3, as DNA: TGTGCCAGCAGCGCCTCGACAGGGGACACCGGGGAGCTGTTTTTT.

The chain carries TRBV12-3 or TRBV12-4 and TRBJ1-1, with 7 bases identical to TRBD1. This CDR3 comprises 14 residues. V shed 6 bases, J shed 4 bases, and the junction held 8 bases outside the gene matches. The CDR3 DNA is TGTGCCAGCAGCGTATCAGGGGGTATCACTGAAGCTTTCTTT. This codes for CASSVSGGITEAFF.

This clonotype was picked up a small number of times. The V call is TRBV25-1, the J call TRBJ2-3; 11 bases are a match to TRBD2. Per the germline V gene, CDR1 is MGHDK and CDR2 is SYGVNS. The CDR3 covers 20 residues. V was clipped by 4 bases and J by 2 bases; unmatched bases: 17. As DNA, the CDR3 is TGTGCCAGCAGTGCAGCACCTCCCGGGACTAGCGGCCATCCCACAGATACGCAGTATTTT. Its protein product is CASSAAPPGTSGHPTDTQYF.

This rearrangement joins TRBV20-1 to TRBJ1-2; D is undetermined. CDR3 length: 10 residues. V was clipped by 3 bases and J by 7 bases, with 6 bases between them. Germline V CDR1 and CDR2: DFQATT, SNEGSKA (reference sequence). CDR3 region: CSARSGGYTF. The CDR3, as DNA: TGCAGTGCTAGGTCGGGTGGCTACACCTTC.

The chain couples TRBV7-6 to TRBJ2-5; 9 bases align to TRBD2. Germline V CDR1 and CDR2: SGHVS, FNYEAQ. V gave up 7 bases and J gave up 5 bases; unmatched junction bases: 11. The CDR3 is 15 residues long. CDR3 DNA sequence: TGTGCCAGCATGGAGGCGGGGGGGCCTGCCGAGACCCAGTACTTC. Translating gives CASMEAGGPAETQYF.

This clonotype was seen many times. The rearrangement uses TRBV2 and TRBJ1-2; weak D call: TRBD1 (5 bases). The germline V and J ends were trimmed by 4 bases and 8 bases, with 11 bases remaining between them. CDR1 and CDR2 (germline): SNHLY, FYNNEI. This CDR3 region has 12 residues. The CDR3 loop reads CASSGQPRGYTF. For the CDR3, the DNA is TGTGCCAGCAGTGGACAGCCCCGGGGCTACACCTTC.

To note about this clonotype: A read error is possible here, since a much larger clone lies one base away. V usage is TRBV7-9 and J usage is TRBJ2-7; TRBD1 matches 8 bases. Per the germline V gene, CDR1 is SEHNR and CDR2 is FQNEAQ (reference sequence). The CDR3 extends over 15 amino acids. The CDR3 protein is CAGSFSDRASYEQYF. In DNA form, the CDR3 reads TGTGCCGGCAGCTTTTCGGACAGGGCCTCCTACGAGCAGTACTTC.

V usage is TRBV11-2 and J usage is TRBJ1-6; D unclear. This CDR3 region has 17 residues. V lost 1 base and J lost 0, with 10 bases in between. Germline CDR1 and CDR2: SGHAT and FQNNGV. The CDR3 protein is CASSLVLQSSYNSPLHF. CDR3 bases: TGTGCCAGCAGCTTAGTTTTACAGAGCTCCTATAATTCACCCCTCCACTTT. The full variable domain, in which reference TRBV11-2 and TRBJ1-6 provide the parts outside the CDR3, is EAGVAQSPRYKIIEKRQSVAFWCNPISGHATLYWYQQILGQGPKLLIQFQNNGVVDDSQLPKDRFSAERLKGVDSTLKIQPAKLEDSAVYLCASSLVLQSSYNSPLHFGNGTRLTVT.

This rearrangement joins TRBV10-3 to TRBJ2-5, with D uncertain. V was pared by 6 bases and J by 3 bases, with 14 bases between. The CDR3 runs 14 residues. Germline V gene data show CDR1 as ENHRY and CDR2 as SYGVKD. The CDR3: CAISLHGDKETQYF. In nucleotides, the CDR3 is TGTGCCATCAGCTTGCACGGAGATAAAGAGACCCAGTACTTC.

This clonotype was found once. The chain carries TRBV7-2 and TRBJ1-1; TRBD1 matches at 11 bases. Germline CDR1 and CDR2: SGHTA and FQGNSA. The trim removed 7 bases at V and 2 bases at J, leaving 3 bases unmatched. The CDR3 runs to 14 residues. CDR3 bases: TGTGCCAGCACCCGGACAGGGGGCAACACTGAAGCTTTCTTT. This gives the protein CASTRTGGNTEAFF. Full variable domain (remainder filled in from reference TRBV7-2 and TRBJ1-1): GAGVSQSPSNKVTEKGKDVELRCDPISGHTALYWYRQSLGQGLEFLIYFQGNSAPDKSGLPSDRFSAERTGGSVSTLTIQRTQQEDSAVYLCASTRTGGNTEAFFGQGTRLTVV.

This clonotype was counted many times. V usage is TRBV14 and J usage is TRBJ1-4; no definite D call. CDR3 length equals 14 residues. The V and J ends lost 4 bases and 7 bases respectively, with 13 bases between them. Per the germline V gene, CDR1 is SGHDN and CDR2 is FVKESK. The CDR3 coding sequence is TGTGCCAGCAGCCGCGGACCTTGGGGTGAAAAACTGTTTTTT. This gives the protein CASSRGPWGEKLFF. The whole variable domain, filled in from reference TRBV14 and TRBJ1-4, reads EAGVTQFPSHSVIEKGQTVTLRCDPISGHDNLYWYRRVMGKEIKFLLHFVKESKQDESGMPNNRFLAERTGGTYSTLKVQPAELEDSGVYFCASSRGPWGEKLFFGSGTQLSVL.

This chain joins TRBV25-1 and TRBJ2-6; D is tentatively TRBD1 or TRBD2 (5 bases each). Germline values: CDR1 MGHDK, CDR2 SYGVNS. CDR3 length equals 14 residues. As DNA, the CDR3 is TGTGCTAGTTTGGGGGTGTCTGGGGCCAACGTCCTGACTTTC. Translated: CASLGVSGANVLTF.

This clonotype has ten or more counts. This chain links TRBV7-8 with TRBJ1-6; D gene unclear. CDR1 SGHVS and CDR2 FQNEAQ come from the germline V gene. The CDR3 contains 13 residues. Trimming shortened V by 5 bases and J by 7 bases, and 9 bases separated the two germline ends. The CDR3 nucleotides read TGTGCCAGCAGCCGGCTCCTGAATTCACCCCTCCACTTT. It is translated as CASSRLLNSPLHF.

The rearrangement uses TRBV2 and TRBJ1-1, with 7 bases matching TRBD1. Germline CDR1 SNHLY, CDR2 FYNNEI. This CDR3 has 14 amino acids. V trimming: 8 bases; J trimming: 5 bases; junction bases outside the gene matches: 11. CDR3 sequence (DNA): TGTGCCAGCCGGGGGGACAGCGGTTTGACTGAAGCTTTCTTT. This sequence encodes CASRGDSGLTEAFF.